The following is a TCR beta chain sequence with its context. Its antigen is still unknown. V lost 5 bases to trimming and J lost 4 bases; unmatched junction nucleotides: 8. Per the germline V gene, CDR1 is SNHLY and CDR2 is FYNNEI. The CDR3 runs 16 residues. This entry belongs to a study of T cell clonotyping in hematopoietic cell transplantation. Assay used: immunoSEQ multiplex PCR; TCRdb lists only in-frame clones, some missing. The top ten hold over 8.5% of the sample, which has some 29,000 clones, around nine tenths seen once. Points from the study as a whole: At the given depth, recipient repertoires were over 95% de novo clonotypes. Pathologically expanded recipient clonotypes increased progressively from day 30 to day 180 as diversity fell.

The clonotype originates from a female patient in her forties or fifties who had an allogeneic stem cell transplant from a related donor, so the T cells may come from the graft donor. Some clones in this sample may be carry-over from other donors' samples. The chain links TRBV2 to TRBJ2-1; 10 bases map to TRBD1. Sequences were derived from PBMCs, sampled 100 days after allogeneic stem cell transplant. The CDR3 loop is CASSLSRDRGYNEQFF. CDR3 nucleotide sequence: TGTGCCAGCAGTCTTTCCCGGGACAGGGGTTACAATGAGCAGTTCTTC.